This T cell receptor (beta chain) was found in a study of Ad26.COV2.S vaccination and SARS-CoV-2 variants. Treatment noted: some 20 received Ad26.COV2.S at low or high dose, single or two shots; 5 received placebo; per-sample allocation not given. Sampling was done on day 63 after the first vaccine or placebo injection. An adult donor aged 18-55 years was enrolled in Boston. The assay was immunoSEQ multiplex PCR, and TCRdb's table has in-frame clones only and misses some. The repertoire holds roughly 250,000 clones, with around 88% as singletons. Trimming left V 4 bases short and J 6 bases short, with 13 bases between. Germline lookup yields CDR1 MNHEY and CDR2 SVGAGI. The CDR3 is 14 amino acids.

Sequenced here: peripheral blood, sampled in a trial of Ad26.COV2.S vaccine versus placebo. This rearrangement joins TRBV6-5 to TRBJ2-1; D not certain. The sequence was collected from a person between 18 and 65 years old who received the Ad26.COV2.S COVID-19 vaccine or a placebo. DNA of the CDR3: TGTGCCAGCAGTTCTGCGAGCGACTTCAATGAGCAGTTCTTC. Translating gives CASSSASDFNEQFF.